Given below is one T cell receptor (beta chain) in context. Its specific antigen is unknown. A much larger clone differs from this one at a single base, so this may be a read error. What this sample's time point label stands for: pre-pandemic baseline sample and day 111 after first positive SARS-CoV-2 test. TCRdb records Illumina MiSeq as the sequencer. Profiling of the peripheral T cell repertoire was carried out for human TCRbeta genes. The original methods were these. Differential clonotype abundance was tested with beta-binomial modelling to account for variability over time. Expanded clonotypes were screened against the ImmuneCODE reference database of SARS-CoV-2-associated TCRs and were mapped to viral genome regions. Additional repertoire analyses were carried out for TRBV gene usage, CDR3 length, CDR3 amino acid overlap between time points, clonotype abundance distributions and Jaccard similarity. The public reads were run again by TCRdb, first through fastp at Q25 and then through MiXCR, and only productive beta chains were kept. Rows are unified per CDR3 protein, each entry keeping the most common DNA and genes. The V and J calls follow TCRdb's processing rather than the paper's. The sample table records 200,000 to 300,000 distinct CDR3 sequences; 25% to 30% of these occur just once. The leading ten clones occupy less than 8.5% of the sample.

The sample belongs to a study of kidney transplant recipient with SARS-CoV-2 infection (dated by TCRdb to about 2021). CDR1 and CDR2 are read off the germline V gene (reference sequence) as MNHEY and SMNVEV. V and J are trimmed by 3 bases and 9 bases, and the gene matches miss 8 bases of the junction. The CDR3 runs 14 amino acids, cysteine and phenylalanine included. The kept DNA is CDR3 alone, 42 bases in frame from the first base. Recombination joined TRBV27 with TRBJ2-7; TRBD2 aligns with 10 central bases. The receptor comes from a male patient aged 25-45 years who had COVID-19 and was a kidney transplant recipient. After a transplant, some T cells may be of graft donor origin. The sequencing used a blood sample, collected at baseline and on roughly day 110 from a kidney transplant recipient. In nucleotides, the sequence is TGTGCCAGCAGTTTTTTCGGACTAGCGGACCTGCAGTACTTC. It codes for CASSFFGLADLQYF.